Reported below is one T cell receptor beta chain. The clone's antigen remains unknown. The germline gene is not matched at one end of the junction; a read error may be the cause. From the germline V gene, CDR1 is SGHTA and CDR2 is FQGNSA. CDR3 length: 16 amino acids, cysteine to phenylalanine. The entry retains the CDR3 DNA only, 48 bases that are in frame from base 1. The data belong to a study of Graves' ophthalmopathy and Graves' hyperthyroidism listed by TCRdb under 2018. For the wider study: Peripheral blood was collected before any treatment was given, at the time of initial diagnosis. To explore V-J signatures that distinguish ophthalmopathy from hyperthyroidism, a discovery set of around 100 patients was enrolled, made up of over 40 with ophthalmopathy and fewer than 60 with stable hyperthyroidism. In total, approximately 140 blood samples were TCR-sequenced: approximately 42 ophthalmopathy, 75 hyperthyroidism and some 17 hyperthyroidism-to-ophthalmopathy patients. To tell Graves' ophthalmopathy apart from Graves' hyperthyroidism, and to predict which patients would progress to ophthalmopathy, the study relied on TCR beta repertoire signatures. T-cell repertoires of thyroid tissue and blood were compared in 5 or 6 hyperthyroidism patients. An independent validation cohort was composed of fewer than 20 hyperthyroidism patients and some 16 patients who later progressed from hyperthyroidism to ophthalmopathy. After sampling, hyperthyroidism patients received methimazole starting at 30 mg daily, and ophthalmopathy patients received high-dose intravenous methylprednisolone.

For repertoire sequencing, TCR beta CDR3 regions were amplified from RNA transcripts. The first round was an RT-PCR using HTBI primers with the Qiagen OneStep RT-PCR kit, and this first round was followed by a second-round multiplex PCR, then size selection and purification. Libraries were sequenced on an Illumina HiSeq2000 using paired-end 100 bp reads. Per the original workflow: Reads were processed with SOAPnuke, discarding reads with adapters, uncalled bases, mean Phred below 15, or no exact constant-primer or identifier match. COPE v1.2.5 was used to merge the high-quality paired reads. Unique nucleotide sequences were defined as clonotypes and aligned to IMGT TRB V, D and J references using MiTCR v1.1. The analysis was limited to V-J combinations with a frequency above 0.0001, which together covered approximately 99% of the repertoires. For each V-J combination, a TCR clonal expansion and chaos score was defined as the ratio of F50 clonal expansion to chaos observed in the TCRdist matrix. Welch's t-statistics and random forest were used to reduce the features to roughly 14 V-J combinations, which were then used as input to a naive Bayes classifier. The similarity between thyroid and blood repertoires was quantified using the Morisita-Horn index. Using fastp at Q25 and MiXCR, TCRdb reprocessed the public reads and kept productive beta chains. Duplicate CDR3 protein sequences are folded into a single record with the most common DNA and genes. The V and J calls, along with clone size, are taken from TCRdb and not from the paper's own processing. For this sample there are some 360,000 distinct CDR3 sequences; roughly a sixth appear just once. The ten largest clones add up to 2.4% of the sample.

Hyperthyroidism was considered stable if no progression to ophthalmopathy occurred within 18 months of follow-up. Hyperthyroidism patients were newly diagnosed, with disease duration under 2 months, and aged 18 to 65 years. Anyone with other autoimmune diseases, uncontrolled infections, pregnancy or lactation was excluded from the study. Clinical symptoms, serum thyroxine, TRAb, thyroid ultrasound and orbital computed tomography were used for diagnosis. Using Ficoll-Paque density gradient centrifugation, PBMCs were isolated from about 10 ml of fresh peripheral blood. Trizol reagent was used to extract the total RNA, and its quality was then checked on an Agilent 2100 Bioanalyzer. The research as a whole found: In cross-validation, the 13-signature model distinguished ophthalmopathy from stable hyperthyroidism with approximately 88% sensitivity and around 82% specificity, and in the test set the corresponding values were around 80% and 75%. No statistical method was used to predetermine the sample size, and group allocation was not hidden from the investigators. Most expanded thyroid clonotypes with frequency above 0.001 were also detected in blood, suggesting blood repertoires may reflect the thyroid immune response. In validation, the model predicted ophthalmopathy progression with about 70% sensitivity and 72.22% specificity; more than ten predicted patients were CT-confirmed with GO in a median of approximately 6.5 months.

The sequence was obtained from an adult woman with stable Graves' hyperthyroidism. The specimen was peripheral blood. In this chain, TRBV7-2 is recombined with TRBJ2-4; the D gene is perhaps TRBD1 or TRBD2, each of them matching over 5 bases. The CDR3 protein: CASSLSRDAAKNIKYF. The bases read TGTGCCAGCAGCTTATCCCGGGACGCAGCCAAAAACATTAAGTACTTC.